This TCR beta chain was obtained from a study of blood T cell repertoires in COVID-19. Study in general: Donors in the United States, Italy and Spain gave samples during acute or convalescent COVID-19.

Sequenced by immunoSEQ multiplex PCR; TCRdb stores in-frame clones only, minus some. The sample yields 250,000 to 300,000 clones, around 90% seen once. In germline, CDR1 is KGHSH, CDR2 LQKENI. Trimming cost V 3 bases and J 1 base; bases outside gene matches: 1. The CDR3 runs 16 residues. This clonotype was obtained from a woman aged 40 to 50 who had recovered from COVID-19. Sequencing was performed on PBMCs or T cells enriched from blood (not recorded which). V gene TRBV18 combines with J gene TRBJ2-1; the match to TRBD2 covers 12 bases. This CDR3 is CASSPGLAGSYNEQFF. Written as DNA, the CDR3 is TGTGCCAGCTCACCTGGACTAGCGGGGTCCTACAATGAGCAGTTCTTC.